Shown below are 5 T cell receptor beta chains from a single sample sequenced in a study of T cell clones after liver transplantation. Libraries were prepared by immunoSEQ multiplex PCR; TCRdb keeps only in-frame clonotypes and omits some of them. This table holds 68,000 or so clones, 80% to 95% found once. The material sequenced was CD4+ T cells from blood, taken about 26 months after liver transplant. These receptors all come from a human patient who received a liver transplant. The graft donor may have given rise to some T cells.

Only one count was recorded for this clone. The chain joins TRBV7-2 to TRBJ2-4, with TRBD2 matching over 11 bases. CDR1 SGHTA and CDR2 FQGNSA come from the germline V gene. The CDR3 has 13 residues. J lost 11 bases, V lost 10 bases, and 10 bases had no gene match. In DNA, the CDR3 is TGTGCCACCCAGATAGCGGGAGGGCGGGTTCAGTACTTC. Translated: CATQIAGGRVQYF.

CDR3 amino acids: CAISGSGSYEQYF. CDR3 DNA: TGTGCCATCAGCGGGAGCGGATCCTACGAGCAGTACTTC. The chain joins TRBV10-3 to TRBJ2-7, with D possibly matching TRBD2 (6 bases). V was shortened by 6 bases and J by 1 base, with 10 bases between the two germline ends. The CDR3 spans 13 residues. Germline CDR1 reads ENHRY; CDR2 reads SYGVKD.

The CDR3 DNA reads TGTGCCAGCCGCCCCGGGGCTACCCCAGATACGCAGTATTTT. This encodes CASRPGATPDTQYF. This chain joins TRBV28 and TRBJ2-3, with D perhaps TRBD1 or TRBD2 (5 bases each). The length of the CDR3 is 14 residues. Trimming left V 8 bases short and J 4 bases short, with 16 bases between. Germline-derived CDR1 and CDR2 are MDHEN and SYDVKM.

The chain carries TRBV6-1 and TRBJ2-7, with 13 bases aligning to TRBD2. The length of the CDR3 is 16 residues. J was trimmed by 7 bases and V by 4 bases; bases with no gene match: 10. The V gene's germline CDR1 is MNHNS and CDR2 SASEGT. CDR3 DNA sequence: TGTGCCAGCAGTGCCCCCCCGGGACTAGCGGGATATGAGCAGTACTTC. Its protein is CASSAPPGLAGYEQYF.

The chain carries TRBV27 and TRBJ2-1; tentatively, D is TRBD2 (6 bases). The CDR3 is made up of 13 amino acids. Germline V gives CDR1 MNHEY, CDR2 SMNVEV (reference sequence). The V end was cut by 4 bases, the J end by 3 bases, with 7 bases between. CDR3 sequence: CASSSGGYNEQFF. Here the CDR3 DNA reads TGTGCCAGCAGTTCCGGGGGCTACAATGAGCAGTTCTTC.